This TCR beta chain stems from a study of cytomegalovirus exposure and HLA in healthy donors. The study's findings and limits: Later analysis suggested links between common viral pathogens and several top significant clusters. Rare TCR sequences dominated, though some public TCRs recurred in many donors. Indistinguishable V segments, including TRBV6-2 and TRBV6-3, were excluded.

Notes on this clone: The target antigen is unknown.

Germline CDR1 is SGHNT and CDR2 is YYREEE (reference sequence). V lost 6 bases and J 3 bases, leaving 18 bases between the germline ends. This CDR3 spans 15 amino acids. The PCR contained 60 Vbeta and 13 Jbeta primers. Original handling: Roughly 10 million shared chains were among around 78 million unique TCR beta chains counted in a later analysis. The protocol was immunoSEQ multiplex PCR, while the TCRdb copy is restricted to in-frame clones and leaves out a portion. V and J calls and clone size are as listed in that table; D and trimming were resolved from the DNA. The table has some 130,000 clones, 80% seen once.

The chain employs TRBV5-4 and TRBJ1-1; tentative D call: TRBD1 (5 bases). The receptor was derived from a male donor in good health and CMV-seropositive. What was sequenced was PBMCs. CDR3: CASTTTAGRHTEAFF. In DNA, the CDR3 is TGTGCCAGCACCACTACTGCGGGACGGCACACTGAAGCTTTCTTT.